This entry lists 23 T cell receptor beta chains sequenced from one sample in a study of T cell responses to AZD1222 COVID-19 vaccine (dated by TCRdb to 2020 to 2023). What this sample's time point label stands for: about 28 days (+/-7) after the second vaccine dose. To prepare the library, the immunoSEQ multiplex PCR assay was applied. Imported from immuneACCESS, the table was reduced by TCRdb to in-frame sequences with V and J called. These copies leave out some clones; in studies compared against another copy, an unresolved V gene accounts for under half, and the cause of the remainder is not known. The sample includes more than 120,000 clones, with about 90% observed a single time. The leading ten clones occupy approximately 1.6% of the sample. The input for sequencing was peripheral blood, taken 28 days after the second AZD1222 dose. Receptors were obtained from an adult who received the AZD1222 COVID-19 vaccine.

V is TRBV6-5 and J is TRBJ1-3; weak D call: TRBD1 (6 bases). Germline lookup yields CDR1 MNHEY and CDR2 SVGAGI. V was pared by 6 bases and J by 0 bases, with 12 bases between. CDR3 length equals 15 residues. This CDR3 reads CASRKGHSSGNTIYF. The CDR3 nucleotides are TGTGCCAGCAGAAAGGGACACAGCTCTGGAAACACCATATATTTT.

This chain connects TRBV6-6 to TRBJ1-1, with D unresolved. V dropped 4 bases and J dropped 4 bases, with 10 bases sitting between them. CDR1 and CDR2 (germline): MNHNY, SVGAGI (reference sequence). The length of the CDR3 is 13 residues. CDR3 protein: CASSSTWGTEAFF. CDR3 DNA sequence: TGTGCCAGCAGTTCGACGTGGGGCACTGAAGCTTTCTTT.

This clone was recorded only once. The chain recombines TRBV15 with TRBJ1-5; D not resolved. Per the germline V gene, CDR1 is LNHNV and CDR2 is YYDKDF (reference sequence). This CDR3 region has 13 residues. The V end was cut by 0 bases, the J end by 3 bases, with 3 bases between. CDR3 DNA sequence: TGTGCCACCAGCAGAGACCTCAATCAGCCCCAGCATTTT. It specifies CATSRDLNQPQHF.

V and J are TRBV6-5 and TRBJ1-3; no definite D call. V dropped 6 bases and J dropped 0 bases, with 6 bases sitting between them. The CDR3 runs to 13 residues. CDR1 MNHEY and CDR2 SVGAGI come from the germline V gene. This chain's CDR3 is CASRTSSGNTIYF. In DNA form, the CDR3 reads TGTGCCAGCAGGACATCCTCTGGAAACACCATATATTTT.

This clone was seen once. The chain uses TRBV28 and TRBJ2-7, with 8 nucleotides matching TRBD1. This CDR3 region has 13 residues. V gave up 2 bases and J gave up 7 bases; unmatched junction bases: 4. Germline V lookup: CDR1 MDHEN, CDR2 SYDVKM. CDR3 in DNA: TGTGCCAGCAGTTTACGGACAGGGAGAGAGCAGTACTTC. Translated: CASSLRTGREQYF.

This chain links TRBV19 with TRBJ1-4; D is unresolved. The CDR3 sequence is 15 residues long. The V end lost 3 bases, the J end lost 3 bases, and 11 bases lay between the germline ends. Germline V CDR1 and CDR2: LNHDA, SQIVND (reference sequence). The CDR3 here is CASSMIFGANEKLFF. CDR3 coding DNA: TGTGCCAGTAGTATGATTTTTGGGGCTAATGAAAAACTGTTTTTT. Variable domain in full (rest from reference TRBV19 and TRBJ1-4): DGGITQSPKYLFRKEGQNVTLSCEQNLNHDAMYWYRQDPGQGLRLIYYSQIVNDFQKGDIAEGYSVSREKKESFPLTVTSAQKNPTAFYLCASSMIFGANEKLFFGSGTQLSVL.

Here the CDR3 reads CASTGQDNQPQHF. The CDR3 DNA sequence: TGTGCCAGCACCGGACAAGACAATCAGCCCCAGCATTTT. The chain joins TRBV12-3 or TRBV12-4 to TRBJ1-5; D may be TRBD1 (5 bases). This CDR3 has 13 residues. Between the trimmed V and J ends, which lost 7 bases and 3 bases, there was a span of 10 bases.

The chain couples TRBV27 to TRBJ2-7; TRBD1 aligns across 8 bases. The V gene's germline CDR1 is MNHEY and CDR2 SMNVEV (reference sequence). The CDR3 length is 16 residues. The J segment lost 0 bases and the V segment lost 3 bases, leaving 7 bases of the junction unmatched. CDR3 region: CASSFIGQGNSYEQYF. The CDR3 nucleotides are TGTGCCAGCAGTTTTATCGGACAGGGTAACTCCTACGAGCAGTACTTC.

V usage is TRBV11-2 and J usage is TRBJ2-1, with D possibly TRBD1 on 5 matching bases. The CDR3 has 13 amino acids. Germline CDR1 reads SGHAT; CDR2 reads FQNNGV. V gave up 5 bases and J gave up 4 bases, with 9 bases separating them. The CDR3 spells CASSIDSYNEQFF. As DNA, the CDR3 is TGTGCCAGCAGCATCGACAGTTACAATGAGCAGTTCTTC.

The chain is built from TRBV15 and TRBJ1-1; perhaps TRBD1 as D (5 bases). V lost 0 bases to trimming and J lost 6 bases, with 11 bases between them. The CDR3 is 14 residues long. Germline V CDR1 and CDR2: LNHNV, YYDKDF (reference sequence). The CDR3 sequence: CATSRDRQGAEAFF. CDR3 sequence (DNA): TGTGCCACCAGCAGAGATCGGCAGGGTGCTGAAGCTTTCTTT. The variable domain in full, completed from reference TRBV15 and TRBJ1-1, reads DAMVIQNPRYQVTQFGKPVTLSCSQTLNHNVMYWYQQKSSQAPKLLFHYYDKDFNNEADTPDNFQSRRPNTSFCFLDIRSPGLGDTAMYLCATSRDRQGAEAFFGQGTRLTVV.

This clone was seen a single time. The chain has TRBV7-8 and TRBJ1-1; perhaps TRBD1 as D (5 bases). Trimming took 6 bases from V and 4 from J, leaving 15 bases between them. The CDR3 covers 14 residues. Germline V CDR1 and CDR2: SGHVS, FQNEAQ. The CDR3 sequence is CASRPWGSGTEAFF. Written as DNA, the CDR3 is TGTGCCAGCAGACCGTGGGGGAGCGGCACTGAAGCTTTCTTT.

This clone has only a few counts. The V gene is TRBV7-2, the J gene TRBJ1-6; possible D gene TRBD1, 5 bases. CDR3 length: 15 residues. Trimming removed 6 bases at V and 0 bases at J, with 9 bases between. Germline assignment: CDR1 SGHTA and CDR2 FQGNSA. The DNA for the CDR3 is TGTGCCAGCAGACCAGACAGCTCCTATAATTCACCCCTCCACTTT. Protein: CASRPDSSYNSPLHF.

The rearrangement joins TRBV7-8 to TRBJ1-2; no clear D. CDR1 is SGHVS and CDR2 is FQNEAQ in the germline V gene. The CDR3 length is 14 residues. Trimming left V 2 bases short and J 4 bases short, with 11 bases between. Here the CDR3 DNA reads TGTGCCAGCAGCTTACAACGAAGCCTCTATGGCTACACCTTC. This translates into CASSLQRSLYGYTF.

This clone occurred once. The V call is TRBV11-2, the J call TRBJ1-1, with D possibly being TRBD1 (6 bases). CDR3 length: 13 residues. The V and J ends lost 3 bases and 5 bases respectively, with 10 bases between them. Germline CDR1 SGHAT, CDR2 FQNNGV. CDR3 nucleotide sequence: TGTGCCAGCAGCTTCACTACAGGGACTGAAGCTTTCTTT. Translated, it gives CASSFTTGTEAFF.

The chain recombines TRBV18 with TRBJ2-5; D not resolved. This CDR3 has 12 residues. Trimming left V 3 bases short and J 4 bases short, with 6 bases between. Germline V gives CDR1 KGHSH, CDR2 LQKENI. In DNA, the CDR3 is TGTGCCAGCTCACCTGGTGGAGAGACCCAGTACTTC. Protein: CASSPGGETQYF.

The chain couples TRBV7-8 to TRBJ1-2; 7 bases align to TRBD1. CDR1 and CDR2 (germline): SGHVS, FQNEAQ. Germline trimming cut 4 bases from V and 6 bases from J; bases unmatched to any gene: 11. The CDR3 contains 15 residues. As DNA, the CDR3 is TGTGCCAGCAGCTCCCAAGGGGGCGCATCCAATGGCTACACCTTC. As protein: CASSSQGGASNGYTF. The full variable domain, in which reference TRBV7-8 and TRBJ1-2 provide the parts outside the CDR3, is GAGVSQSPRYKVAKRGQDVALRCDPISGHVSLFWYQQALGQGPEFLTYFQNEAQLDKSGLPSDRFFAERPEGSVSTLKIQRTQQEDSAVYLCASSSQGGASNGYTFGSGTRLTVV.

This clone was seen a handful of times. CDR3 sequence: CASSPRTGGWPEAFF. CDR3 nucleotide sequence: TGTGCCAGCAGCCCCCGGACAGGGGGCTGGCCTGAAGCTTTCTTT. The chain has TRBV7-2 and TRBJ1-1; 11 nucleotides line up with TRBD1. The length of the CDR3 is 15 residues. The ends lost 5 bases at V and 6 bases at J; junction bases unmatched: 8. The germline V gene has CDR1 SGHTA and CDR2 FQGNSA.

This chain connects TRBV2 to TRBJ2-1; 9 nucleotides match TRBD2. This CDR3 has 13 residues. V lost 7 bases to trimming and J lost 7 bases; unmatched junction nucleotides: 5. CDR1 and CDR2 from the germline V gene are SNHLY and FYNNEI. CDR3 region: CASMWLAGNEQFF. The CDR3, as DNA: TGTGCCAGCATGTGGCTAGCGGGGAATGAGCAGTTCTTC.

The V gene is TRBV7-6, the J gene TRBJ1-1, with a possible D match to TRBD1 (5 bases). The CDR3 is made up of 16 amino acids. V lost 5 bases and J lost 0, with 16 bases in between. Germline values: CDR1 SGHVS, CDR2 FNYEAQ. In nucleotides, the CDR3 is TGTGCCAGCAGCAAGAGAGAGACAGTACTGAACACTGAAGCTTTCTTT. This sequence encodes CASSKRETVLNTEAFF.

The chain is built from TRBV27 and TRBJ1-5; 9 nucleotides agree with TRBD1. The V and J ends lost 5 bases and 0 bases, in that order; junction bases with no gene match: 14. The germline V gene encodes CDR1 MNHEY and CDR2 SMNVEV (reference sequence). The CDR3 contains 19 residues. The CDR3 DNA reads TGTGCCAGCAGTGCGTACTCCGGGACAGGGACGTATAGCAATCAGCCCCAGCATTTT. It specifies CASSAYSGTGTYSNQPQHF.

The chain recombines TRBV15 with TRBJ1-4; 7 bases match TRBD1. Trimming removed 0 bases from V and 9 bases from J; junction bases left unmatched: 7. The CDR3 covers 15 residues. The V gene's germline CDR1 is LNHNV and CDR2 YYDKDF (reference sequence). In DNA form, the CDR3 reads TGTGCCACCAGCAGAGAGAGACAGGGAATCAAAAAACTGTTTTTT. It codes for CATSRERQGIKKLFF.

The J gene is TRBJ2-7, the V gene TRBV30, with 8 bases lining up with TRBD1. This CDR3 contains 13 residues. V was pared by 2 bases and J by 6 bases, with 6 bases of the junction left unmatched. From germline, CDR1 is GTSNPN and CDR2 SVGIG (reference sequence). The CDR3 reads CAWSSGGWVEQYF. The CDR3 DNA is TGTGCCTGGAGTTCAGGGGGCTGGGTCGAGCAGTACTTC.

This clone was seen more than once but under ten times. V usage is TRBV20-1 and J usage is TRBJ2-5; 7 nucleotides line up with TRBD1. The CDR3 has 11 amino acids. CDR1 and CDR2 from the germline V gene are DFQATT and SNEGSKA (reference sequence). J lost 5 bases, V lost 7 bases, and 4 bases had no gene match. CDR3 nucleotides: TGCAGTGAGCAGGGGGAGGAGACCCAGTACTTC. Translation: CSEQGEETQYF.